This T cell receptor (beta chain) appears in the sequencing data of a study of T cell responses to AZD1222 COVID-19 vaccine. Across the study: Combined were second doses at about 4 or about 12 weeks.

Regarding this clone: Its target is not known.

Overall study findings and caveats: Targeting of unmutated variant regions was reportedly seen in nearly half of spike-specific TCRs. Baseline serostatus was positive in only six AZD1222 recipients. Spike regions recognized by vaccine-associated CD4 TCRs spanned the protein, led by 160-218 and 743-854.

Method: immunoSEQ multiplex PCR; TCRdb's copy keeps in-frame clones and lacks some. The table includes approximately 150,000 clones, approximately 93% detected once. The receptor was derived from an adult in good health. Sequenced here: peripheral blood, sampled on day 0 of AZD1222 vaccination.

The chain's CDR3 is CASSPREGGYTF. The DNA for the CDR3 is TGTGCCAGTAGTCCCAGGGAAGGCGGCTACACCTTC. This chain links TRBV19 with TRBJ1-2; a weak D match, TRBD1 (5 bases). The CDR3 has 12 amino acids. Germline V lookup: CDR1 LNHDA, CDR2 SQIVND (reference sequence). V lost 5 bases and J 8 bases, leaving 12 bases between the germline ends.